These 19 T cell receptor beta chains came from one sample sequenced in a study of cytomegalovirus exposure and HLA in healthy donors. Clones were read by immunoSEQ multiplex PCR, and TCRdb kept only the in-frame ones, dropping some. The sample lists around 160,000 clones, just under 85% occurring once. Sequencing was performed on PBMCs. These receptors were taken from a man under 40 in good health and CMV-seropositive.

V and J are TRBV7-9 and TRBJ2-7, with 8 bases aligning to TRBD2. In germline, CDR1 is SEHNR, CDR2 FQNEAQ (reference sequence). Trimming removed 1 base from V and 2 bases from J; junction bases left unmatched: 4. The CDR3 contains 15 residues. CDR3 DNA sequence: TGTGCCAGCAGCTTAGGTAGCGGGGACCCCTACGAGCAGTACTTC. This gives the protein CASSLGSGDPYEQYF.

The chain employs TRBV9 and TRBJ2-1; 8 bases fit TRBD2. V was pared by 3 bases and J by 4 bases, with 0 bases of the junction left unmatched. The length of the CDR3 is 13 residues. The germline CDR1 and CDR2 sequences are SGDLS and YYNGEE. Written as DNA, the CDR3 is TGTGCCAGCAGCGGCGGGGGGTACAATGAGCAGTTCTTC. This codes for CASSGGGYNEQFF.

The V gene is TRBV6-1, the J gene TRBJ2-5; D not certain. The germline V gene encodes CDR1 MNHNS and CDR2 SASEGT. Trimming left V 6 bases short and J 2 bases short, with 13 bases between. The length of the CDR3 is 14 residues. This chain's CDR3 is CASSYSIGQETQYF. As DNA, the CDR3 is TGTGCCAGCAGCTACAGTATAGGACAAGAGACCCAGTACTTC.

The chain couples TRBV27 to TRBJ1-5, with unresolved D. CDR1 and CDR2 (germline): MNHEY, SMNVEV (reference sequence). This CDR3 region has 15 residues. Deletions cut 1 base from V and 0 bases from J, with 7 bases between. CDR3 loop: CASSLYYGSNQPQHF. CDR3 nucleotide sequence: TGTGCCAGCAGTTTATATTACGGTAGCAATCAGCCCCAGCATTTT.

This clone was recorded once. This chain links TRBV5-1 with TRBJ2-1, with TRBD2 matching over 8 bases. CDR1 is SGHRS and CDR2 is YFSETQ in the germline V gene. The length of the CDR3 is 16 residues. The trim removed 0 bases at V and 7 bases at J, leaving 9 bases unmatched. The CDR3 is CASSLVFRGGTNEQFF. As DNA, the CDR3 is TGCGCCAGCAGCTTGGTTTTTCGGGGGGGAACGAATGAGCAGTTCTTC.

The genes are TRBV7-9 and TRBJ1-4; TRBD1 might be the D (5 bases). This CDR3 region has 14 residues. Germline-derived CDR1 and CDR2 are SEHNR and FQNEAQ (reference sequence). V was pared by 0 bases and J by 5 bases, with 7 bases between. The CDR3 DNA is TGTGCCAGCAGCTTAGCCGGGGGGAATGAAAAACTGTTTTTT. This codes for CASSLAGGNEKLFF.

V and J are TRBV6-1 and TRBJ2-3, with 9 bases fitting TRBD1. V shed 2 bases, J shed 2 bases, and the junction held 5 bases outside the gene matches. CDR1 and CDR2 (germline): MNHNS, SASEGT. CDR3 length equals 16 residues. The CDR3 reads CASSETTGGPTDTQYF. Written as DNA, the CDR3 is TGTGCCAGCAGTGAAACAACAGGGGGCCCCACAGATACGCAGTATTTT.

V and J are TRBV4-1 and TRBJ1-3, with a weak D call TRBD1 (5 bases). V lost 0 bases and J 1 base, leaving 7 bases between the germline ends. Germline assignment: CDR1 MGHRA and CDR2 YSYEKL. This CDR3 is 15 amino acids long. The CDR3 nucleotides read TGCGCCAGCAGCCAAGATCGACAGTCTGGAAACACCATATATTTT. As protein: CASSQDRQSGNTIYF.

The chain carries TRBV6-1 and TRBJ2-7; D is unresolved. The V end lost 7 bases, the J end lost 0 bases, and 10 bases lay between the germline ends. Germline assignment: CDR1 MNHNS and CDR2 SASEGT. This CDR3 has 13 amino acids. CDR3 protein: CASMVDNSYEQYF. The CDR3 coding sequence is TGTGCCAGCATGGTCGACAACTCCTACGAGCAGTACTTC.

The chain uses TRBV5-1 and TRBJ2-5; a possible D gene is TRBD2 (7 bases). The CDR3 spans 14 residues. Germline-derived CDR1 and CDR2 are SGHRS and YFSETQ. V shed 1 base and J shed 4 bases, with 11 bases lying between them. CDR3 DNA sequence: TGCGCCAGCAGCTTGAGGGGAGGGGGAGAGACCCAGTACTTC. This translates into CASSLRGGGETQYF.

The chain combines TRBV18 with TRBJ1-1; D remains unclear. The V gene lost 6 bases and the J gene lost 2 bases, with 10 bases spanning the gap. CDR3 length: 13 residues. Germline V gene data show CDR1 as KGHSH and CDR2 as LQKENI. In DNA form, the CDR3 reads TGTGCCAGCTCTCCCCCGGTAAACACTGAAGCTTTCTTT. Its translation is CASSPPVNTEAFF.

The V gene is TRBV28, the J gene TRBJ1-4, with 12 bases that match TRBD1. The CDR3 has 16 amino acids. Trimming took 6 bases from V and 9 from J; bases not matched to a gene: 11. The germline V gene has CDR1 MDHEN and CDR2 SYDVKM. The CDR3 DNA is TGTGCCAGCAGCCCAGGGACAGGGGGCCTTTTTAAAAAACTGTTTTTT. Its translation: CASSPGTGGLFKKLFF.

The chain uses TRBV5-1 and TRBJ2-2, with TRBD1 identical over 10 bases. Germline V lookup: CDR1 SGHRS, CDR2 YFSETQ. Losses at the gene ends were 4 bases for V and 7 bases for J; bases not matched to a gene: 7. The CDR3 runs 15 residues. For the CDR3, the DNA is TGCGCCAGCAGCCCCTTGACAGGGGGCTACGGGGAGCTGTTTTTT. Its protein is CASSPLTGGYGELFF.

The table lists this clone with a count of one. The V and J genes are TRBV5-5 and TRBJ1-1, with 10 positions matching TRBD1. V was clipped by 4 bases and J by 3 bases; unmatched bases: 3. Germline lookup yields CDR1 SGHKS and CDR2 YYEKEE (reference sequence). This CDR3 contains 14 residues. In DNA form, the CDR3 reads TGTGCCAGCAGCCAGACAGGGGGCGACACTGAAGCTTTCTTT. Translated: CASSQTGGDTEAFF. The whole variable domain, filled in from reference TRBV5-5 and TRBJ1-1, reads DAGVTQSPTHLIKTRGQQVTLRCSPISGHKSVSWYQQVLGQGPQFIFQYYEKEERGRGNFPDRFSARQFPNYSSELNVNALLLGDSALYLCASSQTGGDTEAFFGQGTRLTVV.

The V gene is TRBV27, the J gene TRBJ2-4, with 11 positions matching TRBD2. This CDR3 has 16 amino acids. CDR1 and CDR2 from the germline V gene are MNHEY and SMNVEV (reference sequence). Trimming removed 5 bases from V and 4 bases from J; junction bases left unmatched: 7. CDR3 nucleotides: TGTGCCAGCAGTCTCGGACTAGCGGGTATAAAAAACATTCAGTACTTC. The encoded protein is CASSLGLAGIKNIQYF.

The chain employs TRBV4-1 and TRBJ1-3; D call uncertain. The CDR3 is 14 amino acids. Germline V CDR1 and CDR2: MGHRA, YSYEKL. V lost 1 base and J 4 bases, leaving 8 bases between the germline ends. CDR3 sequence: CASSQVPGGNTIYF. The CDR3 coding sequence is TGCGCCAGCAGCCAAGTCCCAGGCGGAAACACCATATATTTT.

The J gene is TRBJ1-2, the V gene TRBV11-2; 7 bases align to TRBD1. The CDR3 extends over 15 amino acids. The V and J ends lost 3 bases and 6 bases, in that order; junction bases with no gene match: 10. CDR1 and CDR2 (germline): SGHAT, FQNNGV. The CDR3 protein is CASSFTGVSNDGYTF. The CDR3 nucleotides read TGTGCCAGCAGCTTCACAGGGGTGTCTAATGATGGCTACACCTTC.

DNA for the CDR3: TGTGCCAGCAGCGTAGCTGGGGGCTTGGTTGGCTACACCTTC. This gives the protein CASSVAGGLVGYTF. This chain joins TRBV9 and TRBJ1-2; TRBD1 might be the D (6 bases). Germline V gene data show CDR1 as SGDLS and CDR2 as YYNGEE. The CDR3 totals 14 residues. Trimming left V 0 bases short and J 7 bases short, with 13 bases between.

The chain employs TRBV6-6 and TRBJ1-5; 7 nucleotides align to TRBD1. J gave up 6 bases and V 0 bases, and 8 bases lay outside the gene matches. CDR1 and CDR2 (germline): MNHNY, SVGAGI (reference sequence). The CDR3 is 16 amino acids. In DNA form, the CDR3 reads TGTGCCAGCAGTTACTCGACAGGGCATGGGAGTCAGCCCCAGCATTTT. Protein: CASSYSTGHGSQPQHF.